Listed below are T cell receptor beta chains from one sample, sequenced in a study of blood T cell repertoires in COVID-19. Clones were sequenced by immunoSEQ multiplex PCR, and TCRdb holds only the in-frame ones, with some missing. The table has approximately 310,000 clones, approximately 85% seen once. The sample taken for sequencing was PBMCs or T cells enriched from blood (not recorded which). These receptors were obtained from a man in his thirties or forties who had recovered from COVID-19. CDR3s include the opening cysteine and the closing phenylalanine or tryptophan. Fields, in order: J gene, V gene, CDR3 protein.

TRBJ1-1,TRBV7-9,CASSHSQRKNTEAFF
TRBJ1-4,TRBV25-1,CASRWGTGNEKLFF
TRBJ2-2,TRBV3-1/TRBV3-2,CASSRLGGENTGELFF
TRBJ1-3,TRBV6-5,CASSYQTGFGNTIYF
TRBJ2-7,TRBV5-6,CASSFMEQSHYEQYF
TRBJ1-6,TRBV9,CARNSGQPDNSPLHF
TRBJ2-3,TRBV6-5,CASMLGGTTDTQYF
TRBJ2-6,TRBV7-3,CASRPGKSSGANVLTF
TRBJ2-3,TRBV5-1,CASSPGRLAGGRGDTQYF
TRBJ1-2,TRBV10-3,CAISDMTGANYGYTF
TRBJ2-1,TRBV13,CASGRTRGGAGSYNEQFF
TRBJ1-1,TRBV7-2,CASSLVTGSGTEAFF
TRBJ1-2,TRBV11-2,CASSFPGVRSYTF
TRBJ1-4,TRBV30,CAWSPNDRINEKLFF
TRBJ2-7,TRBV6-1,CASSRTGETYEQYF
TRBJ2-1,TRBV19,CASSLSGGGYNEQFF
TRBJ2-7,TRBV7-2,CASSLPNSYEQYF
TRBJ2-3,TRBV7-3,CASSFRGGTDTQYF
TRBJ2-3,TRBV4-2,CASSHSTRGSGADTQYF
TRBJ2-3,TRBV2,CASLKDNIVTQYF
TRBJ2-2,TRBV24-1,CATPRDRGDTGELFF
TRBJ1-6,TRBV9,CASSERTAFSPLHF
TRBJ2-7,TRBV5-1,CASSLALGQGSYEQYF